The 32 T cell receptor beta chains listed next were all sequenced from one sample in a study of blood T cell repertoires in COVID-19. Sequencing used immunoSEQ multiplex PCR; TCRdb keeps in-frame clones, though not all of them. The data show 250,000 to 350,000 clones, about nine tenths seen once. Material for sequencing was PBMCs or T cells enriched from blood (not recorded which). These receptors were obtained from a man between 60 and 75 years old who had recovered from COVID-19.

The rearrangement joins TRBV11-3 to TRBJ1-1, with 8 bases that match TRBD1. The germline V gene encodes CDR1 SGHNT and CDR2 YENEEA. There are 15 residues in the CDR3. With 1 base clipped from V and 7 bases from J, the junction kept 8 bases outside the gene matches. The CDR3, as DNA: TGTGCCAGCAGCTTAGGGGGGGACAGGCGGAATGAAGCTTTCTTT. Translating gives CASSLGGDRRNEAFF.

This rearrangement joins TRBV5-1 to TRBJ2-2, with D unclear. The CDR3 totals 13 residues. Germline V gene lookup returns CDR1 SGHRS and CDR2 YFSETQ. Deletions cut 4 bases from V and 7 bases from J, with 11 bases between. The CDR3: CASSRYENGELFF. The CDR3 bases are TGCGCCAGCAGCCGCTATGAGAACGGGGAGCTGTTTTTT.

This clone has a handful of counts. V and J are TRBV2 and TRBJ2-7, with a possible D match to TRBD1 (5 bases). Germline V gene sequence: CDR1 SNHLY, CDR2 FYNNEI. This CDR3 contains 12 residues. Trimming removed 6 bases from V and 3 bases from J, with 9 bases in between. The DNA for the CDR3 is TGTGCCAGCAGCTTACAGGACTACGAGCAGTACTTC. Translation: CASSLQDYEQYF.

The CDR3 spells CASSPGGTATNIQYF. CDR3 nucleotides: TGTGCCAGCAGCCCAGGGGGAACGGCCACCAACATTCAGTACTTC. This chain connects TRBV3-1 (or the pseudogene TRBV3-2) to TRBJ2-4, with TRBD1 identical over 7 bases. Trimming removed 4 bases from V and 7 bases from J; junction bases left unmatched: 10. Germline values: CDR1 LGHDT, CDR2 YNNKEL (reference sequence). The CDR3 totals 15 residues.

The chain carries TRBV19 and TRBJ1-1; D is undetermined. V lost 7 bases and J 10 bases, leaving 19 bases between the germline ends. Germline CDR1 is LNHDA and CDR2 is SQIVND (reference sequence). This CDR3 is 13 amino acids long. DNA for the CDR3: TGTGCCAGTAAATCGGACCAATCGGGGAGAGCTTTCTTT. It codes for CASKSDQSGRAFF.

The chain has TRBV6-4 and TRBJ1-5; 10 positions agree with TRBD1. Germline V gene lookup returns CDR1 MRHNA and CDR2 SNTAGT. This CDR3 contains 17 residues. After removal of 4 bases from V and 0 bases from J, the junction contained 6 bases not matched to a gene. CDR3 amino acids: CASSAPGTGVSNQPQHF. In DNA form, the CDR3 reads TGTGCCAGCAGTGCCCCCGGGACAGGGGTTAGCAATCAGCCCCAGCATTTT.

V is TRBV6-5 and J is TRBJ1-4; possibly TRBD1 for D (6 bases). CDR3 length: 14 residues. Germline V gene lookup returns CDR1 MNHEY and CDR2 SVGAGI. The germline V and J ends were trimmed by 6 bases and 3 bases, with 11 bases remaining between them. CDR3: CASRSGASNEKLFF. CDR3 nucleotides: TGTGCCAGCAGGTCAGGGGCTTCTAATGAAAAACTGTTTTTT.

This chain connects TRBV7-8 to TRBJ1-5; 8 nucleotides line up with TRBD1. J gave up 1 base and V 5 bases, and 7 bases lay outside the gene matches. The CDR3 loop spans 16 amino acids. The germline V gene encodes CDR1 SGHVS and CDR2 FQNEAQ. DNA for the CDR3: TGTGCCAGCAGCCGCGCGGACAGGGAAAGCAATCAGCCCCAGCATTTT. Amino acids: CASSRADRESNQPQHF.

The chain has TRBV10-1 and TRBJ1-1; weak D call: TRBD1 (6 bases). V dropped 5 bases and J dropped 4 bases, with 17 bases sitting between them. Per germline, CDR1 WNHNN and CDR2 SYGVQD (reference sequence). The length of the CDR3 is 15 residues. The DNA for the CDR3 is TGCGCCAGCAGTTTGTCGACGGGGGGGCTCACTGAAGCTTTCTTT. Translated, it gives CASSLSTGGLTEAFF.

This clone has more than one count but fewer than ten. This sequence joins TRBV7-8 and TRBJ2-5, with a tentative D call TRBD2 (6 bases). Trimming cost V 4 bases and J 5 bases, with 17 bases left between them. The CDR3 is 15 residues long. Germline V gene lookup returns CDR1 SGHVS and CDR2 FQNEAQ. In nucleotides, the CDR3 is TGTGCCAGCAGCTGGGGGTTGGGGGGTTTGGAGACCCAGTACTTC. It codes for CASSWGLGGLETQYF.

The V gene is TRBV5-1, the J gene TRBJ2-5, with 11 positions matching TRBD2. J lost 4 bases, V lost 0 bases, and 2 bases had no gene match. The germline V gene encodes CDR1 SGHRS and CDR2 YFSETQ. This CDR3 has 15 amino acids. CDR3 amino acids: CASSLVGTSGETQYF. CDR3 coding DNA: TGCGCCAGCAGCTTGGTAGGGACTAGCGGAGAGACCCAGTACTTC.

The J gene is TRBJ2-5, the V gene TRBV10-3; tentative D call: TRBD2 (6 bases). V gave up 0 bases and J gave up 7 bases, with 15 bases separating them. This CDR3 contains 15 residues. Germline V gives CDR1 ENHRY, CDR2 SYGVKD. CDR3 region: CAISESGEAVGTQYF. The CDR3 nucleotides read TGTGCCATCAGTGAGTCCGGGGAGGCCGTCGGGACCCAGTACTTC.

The chain joins TRBV2 to TRBJ2-1; TRBD2 aligns across 8 bases. The CDR3 extends over 15 amino acids. Germline CDR1 and CDR2: SNHLY and FYNNEI. The V and J ends lost 6 bases and 0 bases, in that order; junction bases with no gene match: 4. CDR3 sequence (DNA): TGTGCCAGCAGGCTAGCGGGTTTCTCCTACAATGAGCAGTTCTTC. Encoded protein: CASRLAGFSYNEQFF.

V and J are TRBV4-2 and TRBJ2-5; TRBD2 aligns across 11 bases. This CDR3 region has 14 residues. Looked up from germline, CDR1 is LGHNA and CDR2 is YNFKEQ. V lost 1 base and J lost 5; bases outside the gene matches: 0. The chain's CDR3 is CASSQGTSGETQYF. The CDR3 DNA is TGTGCCAGCAGCCAAGGGACTAGCGGGGAGACCCAGTACTTC.

The gene calls are TRBV6-1 and TRBJ2-7; no reliable D call. This CDR3 region has 13 residues. CDR1 is MNHNS, CDR2 SASEGT, per germline. Trimming took 0 bases from V and 3 from J, leaving 6 bases between them. CDR3 in amino acids: CASSEASGYEQYF. The DNA for the CDR3 is TGTGCCAGCAGTGAAGCTTCGGGCTACGAGCAGTACTTC.

This rearrangement joins TRBV18 to TRBJ1-1, with 11 bases identical to TRBD1. The CDR3 has 16 residues. V lost 3 bases, J lost 4 bases, and 7 bases stayed unmatched. Germline V lookup: CDR1 KGHSH, CDR2 LQKENI. In DNA form, the CDR3 reads TGTGCCAGCTCACCTAGGACAGGGGGCAGCGGCACTGAAGCTTTCTTT. Its protein is CASSPRTGGSGTEAFF.

The chain has TRBV11-2 and TRBJ2-3, with TRBD1 identical over 7 bases. Per germline, CDR1 SGHAT and CDR2 FQNNGV. J lost 5 bases, V lost 6 bases, and 20 bases had no gene match. CDR3 length equals 18 residues. CDR3: CASRYFGLRGGSLDTQYF. CDR3 DNA sequence: TGTGCCAGCAGATATTTTGGGTTAAGAGGGGGCTCTTTAGATACGCAGTATTTT. Together with reference TRBV11-2 and TRBJ2-3, the CDR3 gives the full variable domain: EAGVAQSPRYKIIEKRQSVAFWCNPISGHATLYWYQQILGQGPKLLIQFQNNGVVDDSQLPKDRFSAERLKGVDSTLKIQPAKLEDSAVYLCASRYFGLRGGSLDTQYFGPGTRLTVL.

Here the CDR3 DNA reads TGTGCCACCAGTGACTACAGGAACAATGAGCAGTTCTTC. Its protein is CATSDYRNNEQFF. The J gene is TRBJ2-1, the V gene TRBV24-1; a possible D gene is TRBD1 (5 bases). Germline CDR1 and CDR2: KGHDR and SFDVKD. The CDR3 has 13 residues. Trimming took 4 bases from V and 5 from J, leaving 8 bases between them.

The J gene is TRBJ1-1, the V gene TRBV10-3; TRBD1 agrees at 7 bases. The CDR3 spans 12 residues. In germline, CDR1 is ENHRY, CDR2 SYGVKD. The V segment lost 5 bases and the J segment 7 bases; nucleotides outside the gene matches: 4. For the CDR3, the DNA is TGTGCCATCAGTTTAGGGGGCGATGAAGCTTTCTTT. It codes for CAISLGGDEAFF.

The chain employs TRBV7-9 and TRBJ1-6; 7 nucleotides align to TRBD1. With V trimmed by 4 bases and J by 8 bases, 5 bases remained unmatched. CDR1 is SEHNR and CDR2 is FQNEAQ in the germline V gene (reference sequence). CDR3 length equals 14 residues. The CDR3 protein is CASSWDRYYSPLHF. CDR3 bases: TGTGCCAGCAGCTGGGACAGATACTATTCACCCCTCCACTTT.

This chain joins TRBV5-1 and TRBJ1-5; 10 bases are shared with TRBD1. The CDR3 covers 14 residues. V shed 4 bases, J shed 7 bases, and the junction held 5 bases outside the gene matches. Germline-derived CDR1 and CDR2 are SGHRS and YFSETQ. CDR3: CASSPGTGAQPQHF. Here the CDR3 DNA reads TGCGCCAGCAGCCCGGGGACAGGGGCCCAGCCCCAGCATTTT.

The chain employs TRBV28 and TRBJ1-2, with 8 nucleotides matching TRBD1. The CDR3 spans 14 residues. V lost 5 bases to trimming and J lost 3 bases; unmatched junction nucleotides: 5. Germline V gene sequence: CDR1 MDHEN, CDR2 SYDVKM. Here the CDR3 DNA reads TGTGCCAGCAGTCTGACAGGGGCATACTATGGCTACACCTTC. It translates to CASSLTGAYYGYTF.

This clone has just one count. J is TRBJ1-4 and V is TRBV5-1; D gene unclear. The CDR3 consists of 16 residues. Germline V gene data show CDR1 as SGHRS and CDR2 as YFSETQ. The ends were cut back, 0 bases at V and 8 bases at J, with 17 bases in the middle. DNA of the CDR3: TGCGCCAGCAGCTTGGCCGCGACCAACTGGCGGGAAAAACTGTTTTTT. It specifies CASSLAATNWREKLFF.

The CDR3 nucleotides are TGTGCCAGCAGCCCCCGACTAGCGGGGAACACCGGGGAGCTGTTTTTT. It yields the protein CASSPRLAGNTGELFF. V is TRBV9 and J is TRBJ2-2, with 10 nucleotides matching TRBD2. The length of the CDR3 is 16 residues. Germline values: CDR1 SGDLS, CDR2 YYNGEE. J lost 1 base, V lost 4 bases, and 4 bases had no gene match.

This clone was counted a single time. The J gene is TRBJ1-2, the V gene TRBV6-5; weak D call: TRBD1 (6 bases). Germline V gives CDR1 MNHEY, CDR2 SVGAGI. The CDR3 spans 15 residues. The ends were cut back, 7 bases at V and 4 bases at J, with 19 bases in the middle. CDR3 coding DNA: TGTGCCAGCATCCTCAGGGACAACTTGGGCTATGGCTACACCTTC. Protein: CASILRDNLGYGYTF.

The V and J genes are TRBV6-5 and TRBJ1-2; 7 bases line up with TRBD1. The J segment lost 4 bases and the V segment lost 7 bases, leaving 6 bases of the junction unmatched. The CDR3 totals 13 residues. The germline gives CDR1 MNHEY, CDR2 SVGAGI. The chain's CDR3 is CASKLWDSYGYTF. The CDR3 DNA follows: TGTGCCAGCAAACTCTGGGACAGCTATGGCTACACCTTC.

The V call is TRBV3-1 (or the pseudogene TRBV3-2), the J call TRBJ2-1; 7 nucleotides agree with TRBD2. The ends lost 8 bases at V and 2 bases at J; junction bases unmatched: 9. CDR1 and CDR2 from the germline V gene are LGHDT and YNNKEL (reference sequence). The CDR3 sequence is 15 residues long. The CDR3: CASLLGGSPYNEQFF. The CDR3 DNA sequence: TGTGCCAGCCTCCTCGGGGGGTCCCCCTACAATGAGCAGTTCTTC.

The chain is built from TRBV7-9 and TRBJ1-2; no clear D. The CDR3 has 14 amino acids. Germline V gene lookup returns CDR1 SEHNR and CDR2 FQNEAQ (reference sequence). Trimming took off 1 base at V and 7 bases at J, with 13 bases between the two ends. The CDR3 protein is CASSLGGPGIGYTF. CDR3 DNA sequence: TGTGCCAGCAGCTTAGGAGGTCCGGGTATTGGCTACACCTTC. Full variable domain (outside the CDR3, taken from reference TRBV7-9 and TRBJ1-2): DTGVSQNPRHKITKRGQNVTFRCDPISEHNRLYWYRQTLGQGPEFLTYFQNEAQLEKSRLLSDRFSAERPKGSFSTLEIQRTEQGDSAMYLCASSLGGPGIGYTFGSGTRLTVV.

V and J are TRBV7-3 and TRBJ2-2; 11 nucleotides agree with TRBD2. V lost 5 bases to trimming and J lost 5 bases; unmatched junction nucleotides: 1. Germline V CDR1 and CDR2: SGHTA, FQGTGA. The CDR3 spans 14 residues. CDR3 residues: CASSRTSGTGELFF. The CDR3 bases are TGTGCCAGCAGCCGGACTAGCGGGACCGGGGAGCTGTTTTTT.

This clone came up once. The V call is TRBV19, the J call TRBJ1-2; D remains unclear. The CDR3 spans 12 residues. Germline V CDR1 and CDR2: LNHDA, SQIVND (reference sequence). V was trimmed by 6 bases and J by 8 bases, leaving 13 bases between them. The chain's CDR3 is CASSPKERGYTF. In DNA form, the CDR3 reads TGTGCCAGTAGCCCGAAAGAACGGGGCTACACCTTC.

The chain carries TRBV5-1 and TRBJ1-2, with D perhaps TRBD1 (6 bases). Germline V gene sequence: CDR1 SGHRS, CDR2 YFSETQ. Trimming cost V 5 bases and J 7 bases, with 18 bases left between them. This CDR3 region has 14 residues. In DNA, the CDR3 is TGCGCCAGCAGTAAAGACACAGGGTCTCGTGGCTACACCTTC. This encodes CASSKDTGSRGYTF. Filled out from reference TRBV5-1 and TRBJ1-2, the complete variable domain reads KAGVTQTPRYLIKTRGQQVTLSCSPISGHRSVSWYQQTPGQGLQFLFEYFSETQRNKGNFPGRFSGRQFSNSRSEMNVSTLELGDSALYLCASSKDTGSRGYTFGSGTRLTVV.

The chain links TRBV10-1 to TRBJ2-7, with TRBD1 identical over 9 bases. The germline CDR1 and CDR2 sequences are WNHNN and SYGVQD (reference sequence). The CDR3 runs 15 residues. With 0 bases clipped from V and 3 bases from J, the junction kept 3 bases outside the gene matches. The CDR3 sequence is CASSESPGQGYEQYF. DNA for the CDR3: TGCGCCAGCAGTGAGTCTCCGGGACAGGGCTACGAGCAGTACTTC.